The clone carrying this T cell receptor (beta chain) was detected many times. This sample was included in a study of T-cell memory formation after mild COVID-19. TCRdb fed the 5' RACE reads into MiXCR, producing one record per CDR3 protein. This table has some 410,000 distinct CDR3 sequences, roughly a quarter appearing once. The CDR3 has 14 amino acids. V lost 1 base and J 8 bases, leaving 12 bases between the germline ends. CDR1 DFQATT and CDR2 SNEGSKA come from the germline V gene (reference sequence). The sequencing input was PBMCs or a T cell subset sorted from them (not recorded which). The sequence derives from an adult woman who had mild COVID-19 (a few samples of this study predate the infection). Cell type and time point are not known. The V gene is TRBV20-1, the J gene TRBJ1-6; D is undetermined. The DNA for the CDR3 is TGCAGTGCTAGAGTGGGCAGTTATTATTCACCCCTCCACTTT. It encodes CSARVGSYYSPLHF.